These T cell receptor beta chains were read from a single sample in a study of shared clonotypes between healthy human individuals. Profiled with immunoSEQ multiplex PCR; TCRdb holds only in-frame clones, not every one. The sample includes some 2 million clones, around 96% seen only once; the top ten take roughly 1.1%. Sequenced: naive CD8+ T cells sorted from blood. Receptors were obtained from a man between 18 and 35 years old in good health. Each CDR3 is given with its conserved first and last residue. A D gene is named only where the DNA matches it firmly. For some rows the clone size is stated as once, few or many, or as a class when expanded; others skip it.

TRBV7-8	TRBJ2-7	NA	TRBD2	TGTGCCAGCAGCTTAAGACTAGCGGGAGGCCCCGCCGAGCAGTACTTC	CASSLRLAGGPAEQYF
TRBV6-5	TRBJ2-6	NA	NA	TGTGCCAGCAGGAGGGGCGGTGGGGCCAACGTCCTGACTTTC	CASRRGGGANVLTF
TRBV7-9	TRBJ2-1	NA	NA	TGTGCCAGCAGCTTAGCGGCAGGGGATAATGAGCAGTTCTTC	CASSLAAGDNEQFF
TRBV6-5	TRBJ2-3	NA	NA	TGTGCCAGCGGTTTAGGGTTGAGCACAGATACGCAGTATTTT	CASGLGLSTDTQYF
TRBV7-9	TRBJ2-7	NA	NA	TGTGCCAGCAGCTTGCATAATAGCTACGAGCAGTACTTC	CASSLHNSYEQYF
TRBV4-1	TRBJ2-2	NA	NA	TGCGCCAGCAGCCAAAGGGGACAGAACACCGGGGAGCTGTTTTTT	CASSQRGQNTGELFF
TRBV27	TRBJ2-2	NA	NA	TGTGCCAGCACCTCTCCAGGGAGTCACTCGACGAACACCGGGGAGCTGTTTTTT	CASTSPGSHSTNTGELFF
TRBV27	TRBJ2-2	NA	NA	TGTGCCAGCAGTTTAAACAGGGGGGGCACCGGGGAGCTGTTTTTT	CASSLNRGGTGELFF
TRBV10-3	TRBJ2-1	NA	NA	TGTGCCATCAGTGGTATAGGGGAGATCGATGAGCAGTTCTTC	CAISGIGEIDEQFF
TRBV28	TRBJ2-7	NA	NA	TGTGCCAGTTCACAGGATATTGCCTACGAGCAGTACTTC	CASSQDIAYEQYF
TRBV7-3	TRBJ2-7	once	TRBD2	TGTGCCAGCAGCTTCGGCGGGGGTTCGTACTACGAGCAGTACTTC	CASSFGGGSYYEQYF
TRBV2	TRBJ2-1	NA	TRBD2	TGTGCCAGCAGAGGGACTAGCGGGGGGCCATGGGATGAGCAGTTCTTC	CASRGTSGGPWDEQFF
TRBV2	TRBJ1-6	NA	NA	TGTGCCAGCAGCCTCAATTCACCCCTCCACTTT	CASSLNSPLHF
TRBV2	TRBJ2-7	NA	NA	TGTGCCAGCGCGCAGTCCTACGAGCAGTACTTC	CASAQSYEQYF
TRBV5-1	TRBJ2-2	NA	TRBD1	TGCGCCAGCAGCTGGGTGACAGGGGGCACCGGGGAGCTGTTTTTT	CASSWVTGGTGELFF
TRBV4-1	TRBJ2-3	NA	NA	TGCGCCAGCAGCCAAGAACACCTAGCTAGCACAGATACGCAGTATTTT	CASSQEHLASTDTQYF
TRBV4-1	TRBJ2-7	NA	TRBD1	TGCGCCAGCAGCCAAGGTTTACAGGGGACCCTCGCCTACGAGCAGTACTTC	CASSQGLQGTLAYEQYF
TRBV5-1	TRBJ1-4	NA	NA	TGCGCCAGCAGCTTGGAGGACAGCCCTAATGAAAAACTGTTTTTT	CASSLEDSPNEKLFF
TRBV25-1	TRBJ2-2	NA	NA	TGTGCCAGCAGTGACGGGGGAGCGGGGGAGCTGTTTTTT	CASSDGGAGELFF
TRBV5-4	TRBJ1-1	NA	NA	TGTGCCAGCCCCGACTTGAACACTGAAGCTTTCTTT	CASPDLNTEAFF
TRBV7-8	TRBJ2-5	NA	NA	TGTGCCAGCAGCCCAAATCCCAGGATTGGTGTGGAGACCCAGTACTTC	CASSPNPRIGVETQYF
TRBV12-5	TRBJ1-5	NA	TRBD1	TGTGCTAGTGGTTTGACACAGGGGAGTCAGCCCCAGCATTTT	CASGLTQGSQPQHF
TRBV28	TRBJ2-5	NA	NA	TGTGCCAGCACCGAAGGTAGTTCCCAGTACTTC	CASTEGSSQYF
TRBV19	TRBJ2-7	NA	NA	TGTGCCAGTAGTACTTTGGACGGGGACGAGCAGTACTTC	CASSTLDGDEQYF
TRBV9	TRBJ2-3	NA	TRBD2	TGTGCCAGCAGCGTAGAGTCGGCTAGCGGGGCAGATACGCAGTATTTT	CASSVESASGADTQYF
TRBV6-5	TRBJ2-1	NA	TRBD2	TGTGCCAGCAGTTCCGGGACTAGCTCTCTCCAGGAGGAGCAGTTCTTC	CASSSGTSSLQEEQFF
TRBV4-3	TRBJ2-7	once	TRBD2	TGCGCCAGCAGCCAGGTCCCGGGACTAGCGGGAGCGGCCTACGAGCAGTACTTC	CASSQVPGLAGAAYEQYF